The rows below give T cell receptor beta chains drawn from one sample of a study of memory CD4+ T cells and cytomegalovirus serostatus. Clones were sequenced by immunoSEQ multiplex PCR, and TCRdb holds only the in-frame ones, with some missing. The sample consists of under 45,000 clones, around 78% of them appearing once. Sequencing was done on a sample of memory CD4+ T cells from blood. All receptors derive from an adult in good health and CMV-seronegative. The CDR3 runs from the conserved cysteine through the conserved F or W. The D gene is left open where the match is weak. Clone size, where shown, is once, few, many, or a class for clones that have expanded.

J: TRBJ2-7
V: TRBV9
D: .
size: .
CDR3: CASSVDVSGGAADQQQYF
DNA: TGTGCCAGCAGCGTAGATGTAAGTGGGGGGGCAGCGGATCAGCAGCAGTACTTC

J: TRBJ2-6
V: TRBV5-1
D: .
size: .
CDR3: CASDIGPGWSSGANVLTF
DNA: TGCGCCAGCGACATTGGCCCAGGTTGGAGCTCTGGGGCCAACGTCCTGACTTTC

J: TRBJ2-7
V: TRBV6-5
D: .
size: .
CDR3: CASSSAFGPYEQYF
DNA: TGTGCCAGCAGTTCCGCGTTTGGTCCCTACGAGCAGTACTTC

J: TRBJ1-1
V: TRBV11-2
D: .
size: few
CDR3: CASFPWDGQGTEAFF
DNA: TGTGCCAGCTTCCCCTGGGATGGGCAGGGCACTGAAGCTTTCTTT

J: TRBJ2-2
V: TRBV19
D: TRBD1
size: .
CDR3: CASKLRQGSTGELFF
DNA: TGTGCCAGTAAATTGCGACAGGGAAGCACCGGGGAGCTGTTTTTT

J: TRBJ1-3
V: TRBV5-1
D: TRBD1
size: .
CDR3: CASSFETGTGNTIYF
DNA: TGCGCCAGCAGCTTTGAGACAGGGACTGGAAACACCATATATTTT

J: TRBJ1-4
V: TRBV12-5
D: .
size: .
CDR3: CASRGPTNEKLFF
DNA: TGTGCTAGTCGGGGGCCCACTAATGAAAAACTGTTTTTT

J: TRBJ2-1
V: TRBV9
D: TRBD2
size: once
CDR3: CASGGYGGAENYNEQFF
DNA: TGTGCCAGCGGAGGTTACGGGGGGGCCGAAAATTACAATGAGCAGTTCTTC

J: TRBJ1-4
V: TRBV6-1
D: .
size: once
CDR3: CASSLEYLEKLFF
DNA: TGTGCCAGCAGCCTCGAATATTTGGAAAAACTGTTTTTT

J: TRBJ2-3
V: TRBV7-6
D: .
size: .
CDR3: CASSPDVRGTPGARTDTQYF
DNA: TGTGCCAGCAGCCCTGATGTAAGAGGGACACCCGGGGCCCGCACAGATACGCAGTATTTT

J: TRBJ1-5
V: TRBV28
D: TRBD1
size: .
CDR3: CASSPDRGLGQNQPQHF
DNA: TGTGCCAGCAGTCCAGACAGGGGGTTAGGTCAAAATCAGCCCCAGCATTTT

J: TRBJ1-1
V: TRBV2
D: .
size: .
CDR3: CASGPGDTEAFF
DNA: TGTGCTTCGGGGCCGGGGGACACTGAAGCTTTCTTT

J: TRBJ1-5
V: TRBV2
D: .
size: .
CDR3: CATRLESNQPQHF
DNA: TGTGCCACAAGACTTGAGAGCAATCAGCCCCAGCATTTT

J: TRBJ2-5
V: TRBV19
D: TRBD1
size: .
CDR3: CASRGDRAGETQYF
DNA: TGTGCCAGTAGGGGGGACAGGGCGGGGGAGACCCAGTACTTC

J: TRBJ2-1
V: TRBV27
D: .
size: few
CDR3: CASSFRDRNNEQFF
DNA: TGTGCCAGCAGTTTCCGGGACCGGAACAATGAGCAGTTCTTC

J: TRBJ2-7
V: TRBV5-5
D: .
size: .
CDR3: CASSYRGRGITYEQYF
DNA: TGTGCCAGCAGCTACCGCGGCAGGGGCATAACCTACGAGCAGTACTTC

J: TRBJ2-7
V: TRBV29-1
D: .
size: .
CDR3: CSARGRGRESYEQYF
DNA: TGCAGCGCCCGGGGGCGGGGGAGGGAATCCTACGAGCAGTACTTC

J: TRBJ1-1
V: TRBV5-1
D: .
size: .
CDR3: CASSLSPSTNTEAFF
DNA: TGCGCCAGCAGCTTGAGCCCTTCAACTAACACTGAAGCTTTCTTT